These 9 T cell receptor beta chains originate from one sample sequenced in a study of blood T cells in healthy people across ages. A J-beta primer mix and a sample-barcoded 5' primer were used in a second PCR of about 7 to 12 cycles. TCRdb reprocessed the 5' RACE reads via MiXCR and lists one record per CDR3 protein. The sample consists of around 1,900,000 distinct CDR3 sequences, 35% to 50% of them appearing once. The specimen sequenced was blood. These receptors came from a human donor in good health.

This chain uses TRBV5-1 with TRBJ2-4; tentative D call: TRBD2 (6 bases). This CDR3 has 14 residues. Germline V gene sequence: CDR1 SGHRS, CDR2 YFSETQ. Trimming pared 4 bases from V and 8 bases from J, leaving 16 bases between. CDR3 DNA sequence: TGCGCCAGCAGCGCCAACGGGGGTGGCGACATTCAGTACTTC. As protein: CASSANGGGDIQYF.

The rearrangement links TRBV7-2 to TRBJ2-1; tentatively, D is TRBD2 (6 bases). This CDR3 spans 15 amino acids. V dropped 2 bases and J dropped 0 bases, with 8 bases sitting between them. Germline CDR1 reads SGHTA; CDR2 reads FQGNSA. The CDR3 protein is CASSLRGFSYNEQFF. The CDR3 DNA is TGTGCCAGCAGCTTACGGGGGTTCTCCTACAATGAGCAGTTCTTC. Using reference TRBV7-2 and TRBJ2-1 for the parts outside the CDR3, the full variable domain is GAGVSQSPSNKVTEKGKDVELRCDPISGHTALYWYRQSLGQGLEFLIYFQGNSAPDKSGLPSDRFSAERTGGSVSTLTIQRTQQEDSAVYLCASSLRGFSYNEQFFGPGTRLTVL.

This clonotype was found a few times. This sequence joins TRBV7-2 and TRBJ2-7; TRBD1 matches 9 bases. Germline values: CDR1 SGHTA, CDR2 FQGNSA. V gave up 3 bases and J gave up 3 bases; unmatched junction bases: 9. The CDR3 length is 16 residues. The CDR3 region has the DNA TGTGCCAGCAGCTTGTCTGTCGGGACAGGGTACTACGAGCAGTACTTC. Translated, it gives CASSLSVGTGYYEQYF.

V gene TRBV29-1 combines with J gene TRBJ1-2, with D tentatively TRBD1 (5 bases). V was trimmed by 6 bases and J by 8 bases, leaving 10 bases between them. Germline V lookup: CDR1 SQVTM, CDR2 ANQGSEA. The CDR3 has 10 residues. CDR3: CSVYNRGYTF. The CDR3 DNA reads as TGCAGCGTCTATAACAGGGGCTACACCTTC.

This clonotype was seen more than once but under ten times. CDR3 coding DNA: TGTGCCAGCAGCTTAGCGCGGGACAGGGTTGAGACCCAGTACTTC. This gives the protein CASSLARDRVETQYF. The chain combines TRBV7-2 with TRBJ2-5; 9 positions match TRBD1. The CDR3 covers 15 residues. Looked up from germline, CDR1 is SGHTA and CDR2 is FQGNSA. The ends lost 0 bases at V and 5 bases at J; junction bases unmatched: 4.

J is TRBJ2-5 and V is TRBV5-1; 10 positions agree with TRBD1. Germline CDR1 is SGHRS and CDR2 is YFSETQ. Germline trimming cut 4 bases from V and 4 bases from J; bases unmatched to any gene: 10. The CDR3 contains 16 residues. CDR3 protein: CASSTGQGGVGETQYF. DNA of the CDR3: TGCGCCAGCAGCACCGGACAGGGGGGAGTGGGAGAGACCCAGTACTTC.

The V call is TRBV5-1, the J call TRBJ2-5; D perhaps matches TRBD2 (6 bases). This CDR3 is 14 amino acids long. The germline gives CDR1 SGHRS, CDR2 YFSETQ. V lost 7 bases and J 3 bases, leaving 16 bases between the germline ends. The CDR3 here is CASGMASEEETQYF. The CDR3 DNA follows: TGCGCCAGCGGCATGGCTAGCGAAGAAGAGACCCAGTACTTC.

V gene TRBV6-5 combines with J gene TRBJ1-2; D call uncertain. V lost 0 bases and J lost 8, with 13 bases in between. Germline V lookup: CDR1 MNHEY, CDR2 SVGAGI. The length of the CDR3 is 14 residues. The CDR3 DNA follows: TGTGCCAGCAGTTACTCGGGCAGCCCAGGAGGCTACACCTTC. Encoded protein: CASSYSGSPGGYTF.

The chain joins TRBV4-1 to TRBJ2-7; 7 positions agree with TRBD2. This CDR3 is built from 16 residues. After removal of 4 bases from V and 2 bases from J, the junction contained 11 bases not matched to a gene. Germline CDR1 reads MGHRA; CDR2 reads YSYEKL. The CDR3 DNA reads as TGCGCCAGCAGCCGTCGTACTCCGGGACTACCCTACGAGCAGTACTTC. Amino acid sequence: CASSRRTPGLPYEQYF.